This T cell receptor beta chain emerged from a study of blood T cell repertoires in COVID-19. On the study more broadly: Samples representing acute and convalescent COVID-19 were sourced from the United States, Italy and Spain. PBMCs, B-cell-depleted T cells, or T cells provided the cDNA or gDNA that made up the material.

Study processing details: Amplification with reference gene primers provided the estimates of nucleated cell counts. TCRdb keeps only in-frame clones here, not all; method: immunoSEQ multiplex PCR. That table supplies the V and J calls and clone size; D and trimming were determined from the DNA. The sample holds roughly 200,000 clones; approximately 84% are singletons and the top ten take roughly 5.3%. Trimming cost V 4 bases and J 3 bases; bases outside gene matches: 8. The CDR3 consists of 15 residues. Germline values: CDR1 SGHVS, CDR2 FNYEAQ. The sequencing sample was made of peripheral blood. The TCR sequence derives from a woman aged 65 to 85 with active or convalescent COVID-19. The rearrangement uses TRBV7-6 and TRBJ2-7, with TRBD1 matching 8 bases. The CDR3 here is CASSSGQGGYYEQYF. CDR3 bases: TGTGCCAGCAGCTCCGGACAGGGTGGGTACTACGAGCAGTACTTC.